The present TCR beta chain was sequenced within a study of T cells expressing NK-cell markers. The CDR3 covers 14 residues. For each CDR3 protein, TCRdb gives one entry from its re-call of the 5' RACE reads, without DNA. The ten most abundant clones cover around 4.9% of a sample with 350,000 to 450,000 distinct CDR3 sequences. V gene TRBV12-3 or TRBV12-4 combines with J gene TRBJ2-3. The specimen was blood T cells: a sorted CD56 or NKG2C T cell subset, CD4+ or CD8+ T cells, or bulk PBMC T cells (not recorded which). The sequence was obtained from a man aged 18-75 years in good health. CDR3: CASSNRVVSDTQYF.